Listed here are 31 T cell receptor beta chains from one sample, sequenced in a study of T-cell reconstitution after alpha-beta-depleted transplantation in children (dated by TCRdb to the mid-2010s). The intended sense of this specimen's treatment or condition label: allogeneic hematopoietic cell transplantation with graft depleted of TCRalphabeta T cells and CD19 B cells. To prepare the library, PCR was applied. The sequencer was an Illumina HiSeq 2500. TCR library preparation used molecular barcoding, with unique molecular identifiers applied to normalize quantification of the TCRbeta repertoire. TCRdb trimmed public reads at Q25 via fastp, called clones via MiXCR and kept in-frame beta chains. Duplicate CDR3 protein sequences are folded into a single record with the most common DNA and genes. For this sample there are a few hundred thousand distinct CDR3 sequences; about 16% appear just once. Together, the top ten hold 29% of the sample.

The sequenced sample was PBMCs, mostly from graft donor cells, obtained 360 days after TCRalphabeta/CD19-depleted stem cell transplant. The receptors here all came from a boy under three years old who had a stem cell transplant for Wiskott-Aldrich syndrome, so the T cells may come from the graft donor.

This chain connects TRBV20-1 to TRBJ1-1; D gene unclear. The germline gives CDR1 DFQATT, CDR2 SNEGSKA (reference sequence). The CDR3 is made up of 14 amino acids. The V end lost 6 bases, the J end lost 4 bases, and 18 bases lay between the germline ends. CDR3 amino acids: CSANRRDESTEAFF. DNA of the CDR3: TGCAGTGCCAATCGAAGGGATGAGAGCACTGAAGCTTTCTTT.

V usage is TRBV4-1 and J usage is TRBJ2-7; D call uncertain. CDR3 size: 14 residues. Germline CDR1 MGHRA, CDR2 YSYEKL. Trimming cost V 1 base and J 3 bases, with 10 bases left between them. CDR3 in DNA: TGCGCCAGCAGCCAAGTCCCGGATCTCTACGAGCAGTACTTC. It codes for CASSQVPDLYEQYF.

This chain joins TRBV14 and TRBJ1-2; 8 bases map to TRBD1. CDR1 and CDR2 (germline): SGHDN, FVKESK. The CDR3 length is 16 residues. Trimming removed 2 bases from V and 6 bases from J; junction bases left unmatched: 11. CDR3 in DNA: TGTGCCAGCAGCCAATACCCCACAGGGGGACTTGATGGCTACACCTTC. As protein: CASSQYPTGGLDGYTF.

The chain has TRBV12-3 or TRBV12-4 and TRBJ2-1; 9 bases map to TRBD1. With V trimmed by 6 bases and J by 7 bases, 10 bases remained unmatched. The CDR3 is made up of 15 amino acids. DNA of the CDR3: TGTGCCAGCAGCCAATTTAGGGGACAGGGTAATGAGCAGTTCTTC. Encoded protein: CASSQFRGQGNEQFF.

The chain carries TRBV5-5 and TRBJ2-1; 8 bases are a match to TRBD1. In germline, CDR1 is SGHKS, CDR2 YYEKEE (reference sequence). V dropped 0 bases and J dropped 2; count of bases not matched to a gene: 1. The CDR3 is made up of 15 amino acids. The CDR3 sequence: CASSLARGPYNEQFF. Here the CDR3 DNA reads TGTGCCAGCAGCTTGGCCAGGGGGCCCTACAATGAGCAGTTCTTC.

The J gene is TRBJ2-3, the V gene TRBV20-1; D is possibly TRBD2 (5 bases). CDR1 and CDR2 from the germline V gene are DFQATT and SNEGSKA (reference sequence). This CDR3 region has 14 residues. Trimming cost V 6 bases and J 1 base, with 14 bases left between them. This CDR3 reads CSADGGVGTDTQYF. The CDR3 DNA sequence: TGCAGTGCGGACGGAGGTGTGGGCACAGATACGCAGTATTTT.

This clonotype has a handful of counts. The gene calls are TRBV5-5 and TRBJ2-1; D gene unclear. V dropped 2 bases and J dropped 0 bases, with 9 bases sitting between them. Germline lookup yields CDR1 SGHKS and CDR2 YYEKEE (reference sequence). The CDR3 contains 15 residues. DNA of the CDR3: TGTGCCAGCAGCTTTCCCCCAGTCTCCTACAATGAGCAGTTCTTC. Translated, it gives CASSFPPVSYNEQFF.

This rearrangement joins TRBV7-6 to TRBJ2-2; 11 nucleotides match TRBD2. Trimming took 0 bases from V and 3 from J; bases not matched to a gene: 6. The CDR3 runs 18 residues. The germline V gene encodes CDR1 SGHVS and CDR2 FNYEAQ. CDR3 in amino acids: CASSLANSGRDYTGELFF. DNA of the CDR3: TGTGCCAGCAGCTTAGCGAATAGCGGGAGGGATTACACCGGGGAGCTGTTTTTT.

This clonotype has just one count. The chain couples TRBV27 to TRBJ2-1; the D call may be TRBD1 or TRBD2 (5 bases each). This CDR3 spans 13 amino acids. CDR1 is MNHEY, CDR2 SMNVEV, per germline (reference sequence). Trimming took 6 bases from V and 9 from J, leaving 15 bases between them. CDR3: CASRGTVTAEQFF. CDR3 in DNA: TGTGCCAGCAGGGGGACGGTAACGGCTGAGCAGTTCTTC.

This chain links TRBV7-9 with TRBJ2-4; 7 bases are shared with TRBD1. With V trimmed by 5 bases and J by 4 bases, 5 bases remained unmatched. This CDR3 contains 14 residues. The germline gives CDR1 SEHNR, CDR2 FQNEAQ (reference sequence). The CDR3 reads CASSERDRKNIQYF. CDR3 coding DNA: TGTGCCAGCAGCGAAAGGGACAGAAAAAACATTCAGTACTTC.

This chain links TRBV20-1 with TRBJ2-1; D possibly corresponds to TRBD2 (6 bases). V dropped 4 bases and J dropped 5 bases, with 12 bases sitting between them. The CDR3 is made up of 13 amino acids. Germline V CDR1 and CDR2: DFQATT, SNEGSKA (reference sequence). The CDR3 sequence is CSAKRTTHNEQFF. The CDR3 DNA follows: TGCAGTGCTAAAAGGACTACCCACAATGAGCAGTTCTTC.

This chain connects TRBV5-4 to TRBJ2-1; no definite D call. There are 13 residues in the CDR3. Trimming left V 0 bases short and J 6 bases short, with 7 bases between. Germline lookup yields CDR1 SGHNT and CDR2 YYREEE (reference sequence). The DNA of the CDR3 is TGTGCCAGCAGCTTGGCTGCAGGCAATGAGCAGTTCTTC. Encoded protein: CASSLAAGNEQFF.

This sequence joins TRBV24-1 and TRBJ2-1, with 15 bases that match TRBD2. Per the germline V gene, CDR1 is KGHDR and CDR2 is SFDVKD. After removal of 4 bases from V and 8 bases from J, the junction contained 5 bases not matched to a gene. This CDR3 has 16 residues. As DNA, the CDR3 is TGTGCCACCAGTGACCGGGGACTAGCGGGAGGACATGAGCAGTTCTTC. Translation gives CATSDRGLAGGHEQFF.

This clonotype was found a few times. The chain combines TRBV28 with TRBJ1-1; D unresolved. This CDR3 has 14 amino acids. V gave up 4 bases and J gave up 2 bases, with 11 bases separating them. Germline values: CDR1 MDHEN, CDR2 SYDVKM. The CDR3 DNA follows: TGTGCCAGCAGTTACCTGACACATAACACTGAAGCTTTCTTT. It yields the protein CASSYLTHNTEAFF.

The J gene is TRBJ2-7, the V gene TRBV12-5; D not resolved. The V gene lost 6 bases and the J gene lost 6 bases, with 12 bases spanning the gap. The CDR3 is 12 residues long. Germline-derived CDR1 and CDR2 are LGHNT and FRNRAP. The CDR3 DNA follows: TGTGCTAGTGGGCCCTCGGAAGGCGAGCAGTACTTC. It is translated as CASGPSEGEQYF.

This rearrangement joins TRBV24-1 to TRBJ2-5; TRBD1 matches at 8 bases. CDR3 length equals 15 residues. V was pared by 3 bases and J by 1 base, with 3 bases of the junction left unmatched. Germline V gives CDR1 KGHDR, CDR2 SFDVKD. The CDR3 sequence: CATSDPGTGQETQYF. The DNA of the CDR3 is TGTGCCACCAGTGATCCGGGGACAGGCCAAGAGACCCAGTACTTC.

This rearrangement joins TRBV5-1 to TRBJ2-5; D not certain. CDR1 is SGHRS, CDR2 YFSETQ, per germline. The V and J ends lost 0 bases and 5 bases respectively, with 8 bases between them. This CDR3 has 13 residues. The CDR3 here is CASSLEGSETQYF. The CDR3 DNA is TGCGCCAGCAGCTTGGAGGGCTCCGAGACCCAGTACTTC.

The gene calls are TRBV25-1 and TRBJ2-1, with 11 nucleotides matching TRBD2. The V gene end was trimmed by 1 base and the J gene end by 9 bases; junction bases not matched to a gene: 5. Germline loops: CDR1 MGHDK, CDR2 SYGVNS. The CDR3 is 15 residues long. The CDR3 DNA is TGTGCCAGCAGTGAATTTAGCGGGAGGGGCGCTGAGCAGTTCTTC. This gives the protein CASSEFSGRGAEQFF. Using reference TRBV25-1 and TRBJ2-1 for the parts outside the CDR3, the full variable domain is EADIYQTPRYLVIGTGKKITLECSQTMGHDKMYWYQQDPGMELHLIHYSYGVNSTEKGDLSSESTVSRIRTEHFPLTLESARPSHTSQYLCASSEFSGRGAEQFFGPGTRLTVL.

The table lists this clonotype with a few counts. V and J are TRBV6-2 or TRBV6-3 and TRBJ2-1; 13 positions match TRBD2. The V segment lost 8 bases and the J segment 6 bases; nucleotides outside the gene matches: 7. The CDR3 consists of 15 residues. CDR1 and CDR2 from the germline V gene are MNHEY and SVGEGT. The CDR3 sequence is CASGWRTSGGNEQFF. The CDR3 DNA sequence: TGTGCCAGCGGATGGAGGACTAGCGGGGGCAATGAGCAGTTCTTC.

This rearrangement joins TRBV12-3 or TRBV12-4 to TRBJ1-1; 8 bases agree with TRBD1. This CDR3 has 18 amino acids. V was clipped by 5 bases and J by 1 base; unmatched bases: 15. The DNA of the CDR3 is TGTGCCAGCAGTCCTTACGGACAGGGTAGGGGAAAGAACACTGAAGCTTTCTTT. As protein: CASSPYGQGRGKNTEAFF.

This rearrangement joins TRBV5-1 to TRBJ2-3, with 8 nucleotides matching TRBD1. This CDR3 spans 16 amino acids. V trimming: 4 bases; J trimming: 1 base; junction bases outside the gene matches: 8. Germline V gene data show CDR1 as SGHRS and CDR2 as YFSETQ. The CDR3 bases are TGCGCCAGCAGCGGAGACAGGGGTTGGGGCACAGATACGCAGTATTTT. As protein: CASSGDRGWGTDTQYF.

The J gene is TRBJ2-1, the V gene TRBV10-3; D call uncertain. The V gene's germline CDR1 is ENHRY and CDR2 SYGVKD. V shed 4 bases and J shed 0 bases, with 16 bases lying between them. The CDR3 has 17 amino acids. CDR3 protein: CAISVAPGTSSYNEQFF. The CDR3, as DNA: TGTGCCATCAGTGTGGCTCCGGGTACGAGCTCCTACAATGAGCAGTTCTTC.

The genes are TRBV6-1 and TRBJ2-3; TRBD2 matches at 13 bases. The V and J ends lost 5 bases and 0 bases, in that order; junction bases with no gene match: 20. The CDR3 is made up of 22 amino acids. Germline assignment: CDR1 MNHNS and CDR2 SASEGT. The CDR3 DNA sequence: TGTGCCAGCAGTCCACTTGGGGGGACTAGCGGGATGTGGGGCCTAAGCACAGATACGCAGTATTTT. Translated: CASSPLGGTSGMWGLSTDTQYF.

The rearrangement links TRBV7-8 to TRBJ2-7; D may match TRBD1 or TRBD2 (5 bases each). Trimming stripped 5 bases from V and 0 bases from J, with 14 bases between. Germline lookup yields CDR1 SGHVS and CDR2 FQNEAQ. The CDR3 is made up of 15 amino acids. The chain's CDR3 is CASSPGMGPSYEQYF. For the CDR3, the DNA is TGTGCCAGCAGCCCCGGGATGGGACCCTCCTACGAGCAGTACTTC.

This clonotype came up a few times. The chain links TRBV6-1 to TRBJ1-3; 7 bases fit TRBD1. CDR3 length: 14 residues. Germline V lookup: CDR1 MNHNS, CDR2 SASEGT. V lost 5 bases to trimming and J lost 4 bases; unmatched junction nucleotides: 5. The CDR3: CASSTTGVGNTIYF. The CDR3 DNA reads as TGTGCCAGCAGTACAACAGGGGTCGGAAACACCATATATTTT.

This clonotype was found many times. The chain is built from TRBV10-3 and TRBJ2-3; TRBD2 matches at 11 bases. This CDR3 is 15 amino acids long. The germline V gene encodes CDR1 ENHRY and CDR2 SYGVKD. V trimming: 4 bases; J trimming: 5 bases; junction bases outside the gene matches: 5. CDR3 bases: TGTGCCATCAGTGTGAGGCTAGCGGGAGGAGATACGCAGTATTTT. This encodes CAISVRLAGGDTQYF.

The sample holds many counts of this clonotype. The V and J genes are TRBV12-3 or TRBV12-4 and TRBJ2-1; TRBD2 agrees at 14 bases. V was pared by 6 bases and J by 2 bases, with 6 bases of the junction left unmatched. The CDR3 runs to 17 residues. The CDR3 nucleotides are TGTGCCAGCAGACCTGGGACTAGCGGGGGCGCCTACAATGAGCAGTTCTTC. Translation gives CASRPGTSGGAYNEQFF.

This clonotype was observed a handful of times. The V and J genes are TRBV20-1 and TRBJ1-5; D remains ambiguous. The V end was cut by 4 bases, the J end by 3 bases, with 7 bases between. The CDR3 loop spans 12 amino acids. Germline values: CDR1 DFQATT, CDR2 SNEGSKA (reference sequence). The CDR3 spells CSATGPNQPQHF. The CDR3 DNA reads as TGCAGTGCTACTGGTCCCAATCAGCCCCAGCATTTT.

The gene calls are TRBV5-1 and TRBJ2-1; D call uncertain. With 1 base removed from V and 4 bases from J, the gap between germline ends came to 9 bases. The CDR3 has 14 amino acids. Germline lookup yields CDR1 SGHRS and CDR2 YFSETQ. The CDR3 loop reads CASSLRATYNEQFF. The CDR3 bases are TGCGCCAGCAGCTTGCGGGCGACATACAATGAGCAGTTCTTC.

The chain is built from TRBV12-3 or TRBV12-4 and TRBJ2-7; the match to TRBD1 covers 9 bases. V shed 7 bases, J shed 7 bases, and the junction held 14 bases outside the gene matches. The CDR3 covers 15 residues. CDR3 sequence reads: CASKPPRNRGQEQYF. The CDR3, as DNA: TGTGCCAGCAAACCCCCCCGTAACAGGGGGCAAGAGCAGTACTTC.

The rearrangement joins TRBV19 to TRBJ1-5, with 9 bases fitting TRBD1. The V segment lost 3 bases and the J segment 6 bases; nucleotides outside the gene matches: 9. The germline CDR1 and CDR2 sequences are LNHDA and SQIVND (reference sequence). This CDR3 contains 16 residues. DNA for the CDR3: TGTGCCAGTAGTATGGGGACAGGGTTGGGGTCTCAGCCCCAGCATTTT. Amino acids: CASSMGTGLGSQPQHF. The complete variable domain, with remaining parts taken from reference TRBV19 and TRBJ1-5, reads DGGITQSPKYLFRKEGQNVTLSCEQNLNHDAMYWYRQDPGQGLRLIYYSQIVNDFQKGDIAEGYSVSREKKESFPLTVTSAQKNPTAFYLCASSMGTGLGSQPQHFGDGTRLSIL.